The rows below give T cell receptor beta chains drawn from one sample of a study of cytomegalovirus exposure and HLA in healthy donors. TCRdb's copy holds only in-frame clones and misses some; the assay was immunoSEQ multiplex PCR. The sample holds 100,000 to 130,000 clones, less than 85% seen once. The specimen was PBMCs. Every receptor here comes from a woman in her 40s in good health and CMV-seropositive. CDR3s include the opening cysteine and the closing phenylalanine or tryptophan. D genes are given only for firm matches.

J	V	D	CDR3	DNA
TRBJ1-2	TRBV4-2	.	CASSQALDPQGNGYTF	TGTGCCAGCAGCCAAGCTCTGGACCCGCAGGGGAACGGCTACACCTTC
TRBJ1-2	TRBV4-2	.	CASSQGPLTEYGYTF	TGTGCCAGCAGCCAGGGGCCTCTGACCGAATATGGCTACACCTTC
TRBJ1-2	TRBV19	.	CASSYGDYGYTF	TGTGCCAGTAGTTACGGGGACTATGGCTACACCTTC
TRBJ1-4	TRBV2	.	CASSGGGTNEKLFF	TGTGCCAGCAGTGGGGGGGGAACTAATGAAAAACTGTTTTTT
TRBJ2-2	TRBV7-7	TRBD2	CASSLLAGGNTGELFF	TGTGCTAGCAGCTTGCTGGCGGGGGGGAACACCGGGGAGCTGTTTTTT
TRBJ1-1	TRBV5-1	.	CASSLSGMNTEAFF	TGCGCCAGCAGCTTGTCAGGAATGAACACTGAAGCTTTCTTT
TRBJ1-1	TRBV7-9	TRBD1	CASSLWDSSEAFF	TGTGCCAGCAGCCTTTGGGACAGTTCGGAAGCTTTCTTT
TRBJ1-1	TRBV19	TRBD1	CASTAGGSNTEAFF	TGTGCCAGTACGGCAGGGGGCTCGAACACTGAAGCTTTCTTT
TRBJ1-1	TRBV6-5	.	CATCNERAKNTEAFF	TGTGCCACCTGTAATGAGAGGGCAAAGAACACTGAAGCTTTCTTT
TRBJ1-2	TRBV19	TRBD1	CASSITAGQGRGYTF	TGTGCCAGTAGTATCACTGCGGGACAGGGACGTGGCTACACCTTC
TRBJ2-3	TRBV2	.	CAGARDTQYF	TGTGCCGGAGCGCGGGATACGCAGTATTTT
TRBJ1-4	TRBV6-5	TRBD1	CASSPGQGDSEKLFF	TGTGCCAGCAGTCCCGGACAGGGGGACTCGGAAAAACTGTTTTTT
TRBJ1-5	TRBV4-1	TRBD1	CASSQAGTEGNQPQHF	TGCGCCAGCAGCCAGGCCGGGACAGAGGGCAATCAGCCCCAGCATTTT
TRBJ1-5	TRBV27	.	CASSSLATVNQPQHF	TGTGCCAGCAGTTCGCTGGCGACAGTCAATCAGCCCCAGCATTTT
TRBJ1-5	TRBV6-1	.	CASLGVSGDQPQHF	TGTGCCAGCCTTGGGGTGAGCGGGGATCAGCCCCAGCATTTT
TRBJ2-5	TRBV15	TRBD2	CATSRAGGSYQETQYF	TGTGCCACCAGCAGAGCCGGCGGGAGCTACCAAGAGACCCAGTACTTC
TRBJ2-1	TRBV2	TRBD2	CASSLRGSPSEQFF	TGTGCCAGCAGTTTGCGGGGGTCCCCCTCTGAGCAGTTCTTC